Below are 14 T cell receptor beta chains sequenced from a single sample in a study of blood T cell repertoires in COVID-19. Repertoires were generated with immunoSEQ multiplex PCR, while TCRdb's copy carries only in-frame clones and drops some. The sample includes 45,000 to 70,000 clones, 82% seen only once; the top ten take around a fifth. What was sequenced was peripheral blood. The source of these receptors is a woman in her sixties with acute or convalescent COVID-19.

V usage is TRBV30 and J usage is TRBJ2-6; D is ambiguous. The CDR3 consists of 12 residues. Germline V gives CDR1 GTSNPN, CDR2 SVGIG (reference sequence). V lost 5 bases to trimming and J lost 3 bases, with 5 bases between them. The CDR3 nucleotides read TGTGCCTGGTGGAGTGGGGCCAACGTCCTGACTTTC. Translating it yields CAWWSGANVLTF.

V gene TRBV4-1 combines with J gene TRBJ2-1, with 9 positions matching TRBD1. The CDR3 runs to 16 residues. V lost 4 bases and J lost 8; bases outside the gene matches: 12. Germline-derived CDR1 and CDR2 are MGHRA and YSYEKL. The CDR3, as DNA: TGCGCCAGCAGCCCATGGACAGGGGTGGTAAGCGATGAGCAGTTCTTC. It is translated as CASSPWTGVVSDEQFF.

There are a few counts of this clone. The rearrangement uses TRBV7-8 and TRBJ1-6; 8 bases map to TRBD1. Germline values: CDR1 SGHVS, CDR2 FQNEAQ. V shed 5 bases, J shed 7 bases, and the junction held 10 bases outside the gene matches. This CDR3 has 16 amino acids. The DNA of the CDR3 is TGTGCCAGCAGCCACGCCGGGACAGGTCGGAATTCACCCCTCCACTTT. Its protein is CASSHAGTGRNSPLHF.

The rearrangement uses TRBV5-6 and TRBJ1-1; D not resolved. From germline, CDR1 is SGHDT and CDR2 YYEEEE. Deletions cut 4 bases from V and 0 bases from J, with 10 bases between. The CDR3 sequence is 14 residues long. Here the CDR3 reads CASSIRALNTEAFF. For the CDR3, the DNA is TGTGCCAGCAGCATTAGAGCCTTGAACACTGAAGCTTTCTTT.

The CDR3 region has the DNA TGTGCCAGCAGTTTAGGGCAGTACGGCTACACCTTC. Translated, it gives CASSLGQYGYTF. The gene calls are TRBV12-3 or TRBV12-4 and TRBJ1-2; D uncertain. The V end was cut by 1 base, the J end by 8 bases, with 8 bases between. The CDR3 runs 12 residues.

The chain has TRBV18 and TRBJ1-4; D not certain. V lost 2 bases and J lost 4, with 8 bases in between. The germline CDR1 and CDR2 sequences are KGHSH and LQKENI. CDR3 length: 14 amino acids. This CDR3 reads CASSPGRGNEKLFF. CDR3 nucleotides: TGTGCCAGCTCACCAGGTCGGGGTAATGAAAAACTGTTTTTT.

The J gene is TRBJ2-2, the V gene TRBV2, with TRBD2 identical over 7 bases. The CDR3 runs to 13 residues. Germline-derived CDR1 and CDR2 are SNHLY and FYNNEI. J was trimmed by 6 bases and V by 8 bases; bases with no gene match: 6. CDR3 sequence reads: CASRRTSPGELFF. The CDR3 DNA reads TGTGCCAGCCGTCGGACTAGTCCCGGGGAGCTGTTTTTT.

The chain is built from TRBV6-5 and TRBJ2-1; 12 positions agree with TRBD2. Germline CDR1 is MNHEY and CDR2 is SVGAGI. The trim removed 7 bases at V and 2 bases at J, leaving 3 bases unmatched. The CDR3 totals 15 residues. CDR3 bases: TGTGCCAGCACCGGACTAGCGGGGACCTACAATGAGCAGTTCTTC. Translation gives CASTGLAGTYNEQFF.

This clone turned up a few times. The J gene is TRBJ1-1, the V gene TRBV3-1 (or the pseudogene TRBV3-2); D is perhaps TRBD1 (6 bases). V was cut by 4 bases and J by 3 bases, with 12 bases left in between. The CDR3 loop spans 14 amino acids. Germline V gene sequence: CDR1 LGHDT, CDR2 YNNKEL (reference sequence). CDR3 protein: CASSRRGKDTEAFF. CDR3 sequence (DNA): TGTGCCAGCAGCCGCAGGGGTAAGGACACTGAAGCTTTCTTT.

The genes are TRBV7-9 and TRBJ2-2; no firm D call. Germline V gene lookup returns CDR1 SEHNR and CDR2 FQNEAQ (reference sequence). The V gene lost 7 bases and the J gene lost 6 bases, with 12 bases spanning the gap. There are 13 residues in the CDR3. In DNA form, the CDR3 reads TGTGCCAGCAATGAGGTTTGGGCCGGGGAGCTGTTTTTT. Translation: CASNEVWAGELFF.

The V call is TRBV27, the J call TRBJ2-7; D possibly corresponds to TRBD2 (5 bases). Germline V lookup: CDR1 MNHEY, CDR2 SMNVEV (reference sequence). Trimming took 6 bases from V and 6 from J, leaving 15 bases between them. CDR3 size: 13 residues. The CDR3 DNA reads TGTGCCAGCAGGTACCTTCGGGGTCCCGAGCAGTACTTC. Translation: CASRYLRGPEQYF.

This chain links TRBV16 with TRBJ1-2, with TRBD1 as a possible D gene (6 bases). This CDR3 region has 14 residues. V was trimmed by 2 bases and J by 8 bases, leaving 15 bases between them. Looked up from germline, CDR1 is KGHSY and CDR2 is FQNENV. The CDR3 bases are TGTGCCAGCAGCCAAATACAGGGACTAGGCGGCTACACCTTC. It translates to CASSQIQGLGGYTF.

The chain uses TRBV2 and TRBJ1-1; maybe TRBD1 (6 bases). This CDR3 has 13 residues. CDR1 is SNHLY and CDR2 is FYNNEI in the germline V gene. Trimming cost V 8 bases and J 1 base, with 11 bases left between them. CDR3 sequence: CASDRRQNTEAFF. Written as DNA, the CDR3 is TGTGCCAGCGACAGGAGGCAGAACACTGAAGCTTTCTTT.

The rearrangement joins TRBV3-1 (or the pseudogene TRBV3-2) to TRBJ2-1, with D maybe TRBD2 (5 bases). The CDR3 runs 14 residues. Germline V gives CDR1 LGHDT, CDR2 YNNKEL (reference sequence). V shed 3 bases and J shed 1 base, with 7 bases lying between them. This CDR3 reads CASSHGISYNEQFF. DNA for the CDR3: TGTGCCAGCAGCCACGGGATATCCTACAATGAGCAGTTCTTC.